The 28 T cell receptor beta chains given below trace back to one sample, sequenced in a study of shared clonotypes between healthy human individuals. Assay: immunoSEQ multiplex PCR; the TCRdb copy retains only in-frame clones and omits some. The sample lists some 1,600,000 clones, 98% occurring once. Input material: naive CD4+ T cells sorted from blood. The subset was: CD45RA+ positively selected. The receptors here all came from a man younger than 45 in good health.

With respect to this clone: Other DNA sequences of this sample code for an identical CDR3. The chain combines TRBV2 with TRBJ2-7; possible D gene TRBD1, 6 bases. Between the trimmed V and J ends, which lost 11 bases and 1 base, there was a span of 12 bases. The CDR3 length is 12 residues. Germline V gives CDR1 SNHLY, CDR2 FYNNEI. DNA for the CDR3: TGTGCCGGGAGACAGGATTCCTACGAGCAGTACTTC. It translates to CAGRQDSYEQYF.

The V call is TRBV9, the J call TRBJ2-7; tentative D call: TRBD2 (7 bases). V was pared by 0 bases and J by 3 bases, with 19 bases between. Germline V lookup: CDR1 SGDLS, CDR2 YYNGEE. The CDR3 has 17 amino acids. DNA for the CDR3: TGTGCCAGCAGCGTAGAGGGCGGGGGCTCTCTATACTACGAGCAGTACTTC. Translation gives CASSVEGGGSLYYEQYF. Complete variable domain (other parts from reference TRBV9 and TRBJ2-7): DSGVTQTPKHLITATGQRVTLRCSPRSGDLSVYWYQQSLDQGLQFLIQYYNGEERAKGNILERFSAQQFPDLHSELNLSSLELGDSALYFCASSVEGGGSLYYEQYFGPGTRLTVT.

The CDR3 sequence is CASSLDSSLNTEAFF. CDR3 sequence (DNA): TGCGCCAGCAGCCTCGACAGCTCATTGAACACTGAAGCTTTCTTT. V usage is TRBV4-3 and J usage is TRBJ1-1; a possible D gene is TRBD1 (5 bases). The length of the CDR3 is 15 residues. The germline V gene encodes CDR1 LGHNA and CDR2 YSLEER. Trimming took off 4 bases at V and 0 bases at J, with 12 bases between the two ends.

V usage is TRBV6-1 and J usage is TRBJ2-5; tentatively, D is TRBD1 (5 bases). Germline-derived CDR1 and CDR2 are MNHNS and SASEGT. This CDR3 has 14 amino acids. V was trimmed by 8 bases and J by 7 bases, leaving 20 bases between them. The CDR3 spells CASGHGSTQGTQYF. The CDR3 DNA reads as TGTGCCAGCGGACACGGGTCCACCCAGGGGACCCAGTACTTC.

The chain recombines TRBV7-2 with TRBJ2-1, with TRBD2 matching over 8 bases. This CDR3 contains 17 residues. V was pared by 3 bases and J by 4 bases, with 11 bases of the junction left unmatched. Germline V CDR1 and CDR2: SGHTA, FQGNSA. The CDR3 loop reads CASSLLRAGVGYNEQFF. DNA for the CDR3: TGTGCCAGCAGCTTGCTTAGAGCGGGAGTGGGATACAATGAGCAGTTCTTC.

The chain has TRBV27 and TRBJ1-1, with 9 bases matching TRBD1. Germline V gene lookup returns CDR1 MNHEY and CDR2 SMNVEV (reference sequence). Trimming took 6 bases from V and 1 from J; bases not matched to a gene: 3. This CDR3 is built from 14 residues. CDR3 sequence (DNA): TGTGCCAGCAGGATGGGACAGGGGAACACTGAAGCTTTCTTT. Translating gives CASRMGQGNTEAFF.

The CDR3 region is CASISGYEQYF. CDR3 nucleotide sequence: TGTGCCAGCATAAGCGGCTACGAGCAGTACTTC. The chain combines TRBV7-9 with TRBJ2-7; possibly TRBD2 for D (5 bases). Germline V gene data show CDR1 as SEHNR and CDR2 as FQNEAQ (reference sequence). Deletions cut 7 bases from V and 3 bases from J, with 7 bases between. CDR3 length equals 11 residues.

For the CDR3, the DNA is TGTGCCAGCAGCGCCGGACCGAGCATCTACGAGCAGTACTTC. Translated: CASSAGPSIYEQYF. This chain connects TRBV25-1 to TRBJ2-7; the D is unclear. CDR3 length: 14 residues. V lost 6 bases and J 3 bases, leaving 15 bases between the germline ends. The germline V gene encodes CDR1 MGHDK and CDR2 SYGVNS.

The chain is built from TRBV27 and TRBJ1-2; 8 bases agree with TRBD1. Germline V gives CDR1 MNHEY, CDR2 SMNVEV (reference sequence). This CDR3 is built from 15 residues. J lost 2 bases, V lost 6 bases, and 8 bases had no gene match. The chain's CDR3 is CASRQTGALNYGYTF. Here the CDR3 DNA reads TGTGCCAGCAGGCAGACAGGGGCACTCAACTATGGCTACACCTTC.

In DNA, the CDR3 is TGTGCCAGCAGCCTAGCGGGAGGGCCGATAAACACCGGGGAGCTGTTTTTT. It specifies CASSLAGGPINTGELFF. The chain uses TRBV27 and TRBJ2-2; 12 nucleotides match TRBD2. Germline CDR1 MNHEY, CDR2 SMNVEV (reference sequence). V gave up 6 bases and J gave up 2 bases; unmatched junction bases: 7. The CDR3 is 17 amino acids.

The gene calls are TRBV5-1 and TRBJ1-4, with 9 bases lining up with TRBD1. Germline V gene data show CDR1 as SGHRS and CDR2 as YFSETQ. This CDR3 has 17 amino acids. Trimming removed 3 bases from V and 3 bases from J; junction bases left unmatched: 9. The CDR3 region is CASSSVPGQGPNEKLFF. The CDR3, as DNA: TGCGCCAGCAGCTCCGTCCCGGGACAGGGTCCTAATGAAAAACTGTTTTTT.

This sequence joins TRBV10-3 and TRBJ2-2; the match to TRBD2 covers 8 bases. CDR3 size: 18 residues. Germline loops: CDR1 ENHRY, CDR2 SYGVKD. Trimming removed 5 bases from V and 6 bases from J; junction bases left unmatched: 17. CDR3 sequence reads: CAISSRREASFGAGELFF. The CDR3 coding sequence is TGTGCCATCAGTAGTCGGCGGGAGGCCTCCTTTGGAGCCGGGGAGCTGTTTTTT.

The genes are TRBV6-5 and TRBJ1-4; D not certain. CDR1 MNHEY and CDR2 SVGAGI come from the germline V gene. The CDR3 is made up of 14 amino acids. With 8 bases removed from V and 3 bases from J, the gap between germline ends came to 13 bases. The CDR3 sequence is CASRAGWANEKLFF. CDR3 DNA sequence: TGTGCCAGCCGTGCGGGGTGGGCTAATGAAAAACTGTTTTTT.

The rearrangement uses TRBV5-1 and TRBJ2-1; 11 nucleotides line up with TRBD2. Germline V CDR1 and CDR2: SGHRS, YFSETQ. This CDR3 is built from 15 residues. Trimming took 4 bases from V and 5 from J; bases not matched to a gene: 5. CDR3 sequence: CASSVLAGVDNEQFF. CDR3 in DNA: TGCGCCAGCAGCGTACTAGCGGGAGTTGACAATGAGCAGTTCTTC.

This rearrangement joins TRBV7-9 to TRBJ2-7, with no clear D. From germline, CDR1 is SEHNR and CDR2 FQNEAQ (reference sequence). This CDR3 is 14 amino acids long. V dropped 7 bases and J dropped 0 bases, with 13 bases sitting between them. The CDR3 nucleotides are TGTGCCAGCACCGATCTTAAGAGCTCCTACGAGCAGTACTTC. Translation: CASTDLKSSYEQYF. Based on the CDR3 plus reference TRBV7-9 and TRBJ2-7, the full variable domain is DTGVSQNPRHKITKRGQNVTFRCDPISEHNRLYWYRQTLGQGPEFLTYFQNEAQLEKSRLLSDRFSAERPKGSFSTLEIQRTEQGDSAMYLCASTDLKSSYEQYFGPGTRLTVT.

The genes are TRBV11-3 and TRBJ2-1, with D possibly TRBD2 on 6 matching bases. Trimming took 5 bases from V and 6 from J, leaving 8 bases between them. The CDR3 runs 12 residues. Germline CDR1 reads SGHNT; CDR2 reads YENEEA. This CDR3 reads CASSRGGNEQFF. The CDR3 DNA follows: TGTGCCAGCAGCCGGGGAGGCAATGAGCAGTTCTTC.

The chain joins TRBV2 to TRBJ2-4; either TRBD1 or TRBD2 may fit D (6 bases each). The CDR3 consists of 14 residues. Germline CDR1 reads SNHLY; CDR2 reads FYNNEI. V was clipped by 8 bases and J by 0 bases, with 11 bases between them. CDR3 sequence reads: CASRGRLAKNIQYF. CDR3 bases: TGTGCCAGCCGGGGGCGGCTAGCCAAAAACATTCAGTACTTC.

The CDR3 is CAWSVPIGYSGANVLTF. In DNA form, the CDR3 reads TGTGCCTGGAGTGTACCCATAGGCTACTCTGGGGCCAACGTCCTGACTTTC. This rearrangement joins TRBV30 to TRBJ2-6; D unclear. The V and J ends lost 0 bases and 0 bases respectively, with 12 bases between them. The length of the CDR3 is 17 residues. Germline-derived CDR1 and CDR2 are GTSNPN and SVGIG (reference sequence).

V is TRBV27 and J is TRBJ2-1; 11 bases agree with TRBD2. Germline trimming cut 6 bases from V and 3 bases from J; bases unmatched to any gene: 10. CDR3 length: 17 residues. Germline CDR1 is MNHEY and CDR2 is SMNVEV (reference sequence). CDR3 residues: CASRLRSSGRFYNEQFF. In DNA form, the CDR3 reads TGTGCCAGCAGACTGAGATCTAGCGGGAGGTTCTACAATGAGCAGTTCTTC.

This clone showed up just once. This chain uses TRBV15 with TRBJ2-7; the D call may be TRBD1 or TRBD2 (6 bases each). With 2 bases removed from V and 4 bases from J, the gap between germline ends came to 12 bases. Germline V CDR1 and CDR2: LNHNV, YYDKDF (reference sequence). CDR3 length equals 14 residues. CDR3 sequence: CATSRPPGAYEQYF. Written as DNA, the CDR3 is TGTGCCACCAGCAGACCCCCGGGGGCATACGAGCAGTACTTC.

The chain couples TRBV7-9 to TRBJ2-1; either TRBD1 or TRBD2 may fit D (5 bases each). This CDR3 spans 14 amino acids. V was cut by 0 bases and J by 9 bases, with 12 bases left in between. CDR1 and CDR2 (germline): SEHNR, FQNEAQ (reference sequence). The CDR3 DNA reads as TGTGCCAGCAGCTTAGCGGGGGATGAGGGTGAGCAGTTCTTC. Protein: CASSLAGDEGEQFF. The full variable domain, its missing parts supplied by reference TRBV7-9 and TRBJ2-1, is DTGVSQNPRHKITKRGQNVTFRCDPISEHNRLYWYRQTLGQGPEFLTYFQNEAQLEKSRLLSDRFSAERPKGSFSTLEIQRTEQGDSAMYLCASSLAGDEGEQFFGPGTRLTVL.

V gene TRBV27 combines with J gene TRBJ2-7; D gene unclear. The CDR3 sequence is 12 residues long. The V gene lost 3 bases and the J gene lost 8 bases, with 11 bases spanning the gap. From germline, CDR1 is MNHEY and CDR2 SMNVEV (reference sequence). This chain's CDR3 is CASSFSGLQQYF. CDR3 coding DNA: TGTGCCAGCAGTTTCTCCGGGCTTCAGCAGTACTTC.

The chain recombines TRBV28 with TRBJ1-1; 9 bases fit TRBD1. Germline V gene lookup returns CDR1 MDHEN and CDR2 SYDVKM. The V and J ends lost 5 bases and 6 bases, in that order; junction bases with no gene match: 7. The CDR3 runs to 14 residues. CDR3 sequence (DNA): TGTGCCAGCAGTGTCGGGACAGGGTTCTCTGAAGCTTTCTTT. Protein sequence: CASSVGTGFSEAFF. Supplemented by reference TRBV28 and TRBJ1-1, the full variable domain reads DVKVTQSSRYLVKRTGEKVFLECVQDMDHENMFWYRQDPGLGLRLIYFSYDVKMKEKGDIPEGYSVSREKKERFSLILESASTNQTSMYLCASSVGTGFSEAFFGQGTRLTVV.

The V and J genes are TRBV5-1 and TRBJ1-1, with D possibly matching TRBD1 (6 bases). Germline V gene sequence: CDR1 SGHRS, CDR2 YFSETQ. The CDR3 runs 15 residues. V dropped 4 bases and J dropped 0 bases, with 13 bases sitting between them. In DNA form, the CDR3 reads TGCGCCAGCAGCCCGGGGGCAGGGATGAACACTGAAGCTTTCTTT. As protein: CASSPGAGMNTEAFF.

J is TRBJ2-5 and V is TRBV5-1; D gene ambiguous. Germline assignment: CDR1 SGHRS and CDR2 YFSETQ. Trimming pared 4 bases from V and 1 base from J, leaving 11 bases between. The CDR3 runs to 14 residues. In DNA, the CDR3 is TGCGCCAGCAGCCTGGTCCCGGTCCAAGAGACCCAGTACTTC. This encodes CASSLVPVQETQYF.

This chain uses TRBV5-5 with TRBJ2-5, with a possible D match to TRBD2 (7 bases). The V gene lost 6 bases and the J gene lost 2 bases, with 17 bases spanning the gap. The CDR3 is made up of 15 amino acids. The germline V gene has CDR1 SGHKS and CDR2 YYEKEE (reference sequence). As DNA, the CDR3 is TGTGCCAGCATCCGGAGCCGGGGGGCACAAGAGACCCAGTACTTC. Translated: CASIRSRGAQETQYF. Full variable domain (outside the CDR3, taken from reference TRBV5-5 and TRBJ2-5): DAGVTQSPTHLIKTRGQQVTLRCSPISGHKSVSWYQQVLGQGPQFIFQYYEKEERGRGNFPDRFSARQFPNYSSELNVNALLLGDSALYLCASIRSRGAQETQYFGPGTRLLVL.

This chain connects TRBV11-2 to TRBJ2-5; the D call may be TRBD1 or TRBD2 (5 bases each). Trimming shortened V by 1 base and J by 2 bases, and 14 bases separated the two germline ends. The length of the CDR3 is 16 residues. CDR1 SGHAT and CDR2 FQNNGV come from the germline V gene. The CDR3 protein is CASSLGGTRYQETQYF. In DNA form, the CDR3 reads TGTGCCAGCAGCTTAGGAGGGACCAGGTATCAAGAGACCCAGTACTTC.

The V call is TRBV30, the J call TRBJ1-5; D not certain. The CDR3 extends over 12 amino acids. CDR1 GTSNPN and CDR2 SVGIG come from the germline V gene (reference sequence). V was shortened by 8 bases and J by 4 bases, with 12 bases between the two germline ends. In nucleotides, the CDR3 is TGTGCCGAAAGACCAAGAAATCAGCCCCAGCATTTT. Amino acids: CAERPRNQPQHF.